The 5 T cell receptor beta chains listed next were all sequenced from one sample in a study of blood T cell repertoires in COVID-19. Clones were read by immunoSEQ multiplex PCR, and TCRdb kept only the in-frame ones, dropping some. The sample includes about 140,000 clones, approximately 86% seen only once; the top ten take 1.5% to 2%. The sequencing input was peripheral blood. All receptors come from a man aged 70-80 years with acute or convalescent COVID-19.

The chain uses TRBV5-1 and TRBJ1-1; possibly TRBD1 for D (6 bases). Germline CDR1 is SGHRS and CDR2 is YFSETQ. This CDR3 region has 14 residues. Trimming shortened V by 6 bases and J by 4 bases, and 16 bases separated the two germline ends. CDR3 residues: CASTTGGGSTEAFF. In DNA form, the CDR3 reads TGCGCCAGCACGACGGGGGGCGGAAGCACTGAAGCTTTCTTT.

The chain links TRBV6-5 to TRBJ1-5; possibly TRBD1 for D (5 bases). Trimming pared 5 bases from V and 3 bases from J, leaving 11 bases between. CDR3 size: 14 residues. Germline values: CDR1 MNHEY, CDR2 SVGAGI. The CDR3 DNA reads TGTGCCAGCAGTCGGACACAAACCAATCAGCCCCAGCATTTT. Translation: CASSRTQTNQPQHF.

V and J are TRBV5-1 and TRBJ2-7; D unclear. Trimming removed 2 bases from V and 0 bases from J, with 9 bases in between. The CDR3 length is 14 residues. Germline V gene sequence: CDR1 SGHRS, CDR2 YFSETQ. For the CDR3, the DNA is TGCGCCAGCAGCTTAGTTGACAACTCCTACGAGCAGTACTTC. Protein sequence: CASSLVDNSYEQYF.

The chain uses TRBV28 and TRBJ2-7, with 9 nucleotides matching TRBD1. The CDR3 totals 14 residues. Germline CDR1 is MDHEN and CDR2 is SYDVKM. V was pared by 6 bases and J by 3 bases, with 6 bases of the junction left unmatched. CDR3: CASSPTDRGYEQYF. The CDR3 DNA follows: TGTGCCAGCAGCCCTACGGACAGGGGCTACGAGCAGTACTTC.

The CDR3 coding sequence is TGTGCCACCCGGCGGGGTCTATACACAGATACGCAGTATTTT. Its translation: CATRRGLYTDTQYF. This chain connects TRBV28 to TRBJ2-3; tentative D call: TRBD2 (6 bases). V lost 10 bases and J 2 bases, leaving 16 bases between the germline ends. CDR1 MDHEN and CDR2 SYDVKM come from the germline V gene. The CDR3 covers 14 residues.